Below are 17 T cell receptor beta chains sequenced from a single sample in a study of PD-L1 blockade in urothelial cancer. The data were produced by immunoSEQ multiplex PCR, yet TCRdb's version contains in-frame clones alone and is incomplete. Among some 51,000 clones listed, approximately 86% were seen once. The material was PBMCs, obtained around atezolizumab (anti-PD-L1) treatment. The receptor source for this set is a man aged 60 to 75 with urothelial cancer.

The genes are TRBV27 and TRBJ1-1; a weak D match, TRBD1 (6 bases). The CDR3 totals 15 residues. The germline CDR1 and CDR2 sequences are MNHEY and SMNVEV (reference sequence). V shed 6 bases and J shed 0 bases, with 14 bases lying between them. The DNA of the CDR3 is TGTGCCAGCAGGGAACGGGGACAAGTGAACACTGAAGCTTTCTTT. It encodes CASRERGQVNTEAFF.

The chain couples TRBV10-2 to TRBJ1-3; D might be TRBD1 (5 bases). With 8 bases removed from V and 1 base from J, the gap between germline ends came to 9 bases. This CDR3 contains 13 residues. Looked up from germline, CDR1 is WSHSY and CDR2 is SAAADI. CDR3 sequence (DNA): TGCGCCAGCGGGGACTCATCTGGAAACACCATATATTTT. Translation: CASGDSSGNTIYF.

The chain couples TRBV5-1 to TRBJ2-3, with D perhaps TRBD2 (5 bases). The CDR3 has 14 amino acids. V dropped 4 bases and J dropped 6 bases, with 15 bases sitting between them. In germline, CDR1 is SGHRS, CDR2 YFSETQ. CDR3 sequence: CASSGSSLSDTQYF. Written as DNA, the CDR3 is TGCGCCAGCAGCGGGAGCAGTCTTTCCGATACGCAGTATTTT.

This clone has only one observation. The CDR3 sequence: CSKTQGYGEQFF. CDR3 DNA sequence: TGCAGCAAAACTCAGGGGTACGGTGAGCAGTTCTTC. The chain joins TRBV29-1 to TRBJ2-1; possible D gene TRBD1, 6 bases. CDR1 is SQVTM, CDR2 ANQGSEA, per germline. CDR3 length equals 12 residues. V gave up 8 bases and J gave up 9 bases, with 17 bases separating them.

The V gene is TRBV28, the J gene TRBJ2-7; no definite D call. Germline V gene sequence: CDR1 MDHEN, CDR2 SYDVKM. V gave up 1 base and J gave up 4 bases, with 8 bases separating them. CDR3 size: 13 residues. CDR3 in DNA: TGTGCCAGCAGTTTATCTCCCAGGTACGAGCAGTACTTC. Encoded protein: CASSLSPRYEQYF.

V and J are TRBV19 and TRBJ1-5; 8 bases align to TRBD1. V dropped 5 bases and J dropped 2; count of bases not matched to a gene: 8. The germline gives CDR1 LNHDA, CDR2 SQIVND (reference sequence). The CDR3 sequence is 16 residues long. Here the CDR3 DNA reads TGTGCCAGTAGTCCCCCCTCGGACAGGGGCAATCAGCCCCAGCATTTT. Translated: CASSPPSDRGNQPQHF.

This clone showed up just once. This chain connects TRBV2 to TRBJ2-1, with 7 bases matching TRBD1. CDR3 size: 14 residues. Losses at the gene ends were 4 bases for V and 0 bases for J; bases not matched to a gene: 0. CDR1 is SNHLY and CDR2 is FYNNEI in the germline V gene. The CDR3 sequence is CASSGDSSYNEQFF. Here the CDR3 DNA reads TGTGCCAGCAGTGGGGACAGCTCCTACAATGAGCAGTTCTTC.

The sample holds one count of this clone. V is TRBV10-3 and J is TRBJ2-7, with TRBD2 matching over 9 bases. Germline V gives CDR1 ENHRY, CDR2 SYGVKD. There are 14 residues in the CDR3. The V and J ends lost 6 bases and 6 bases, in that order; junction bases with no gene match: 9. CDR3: CAIRIAGVGGEQYF. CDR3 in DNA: TGTGCCATCAGGATAGCGGGAGTGGGGGGCGAGCAGTACTTC.

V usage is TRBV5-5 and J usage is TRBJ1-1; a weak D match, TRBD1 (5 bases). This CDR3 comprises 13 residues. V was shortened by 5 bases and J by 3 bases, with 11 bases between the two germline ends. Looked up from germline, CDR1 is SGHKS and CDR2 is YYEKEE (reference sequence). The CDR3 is CASSDREHTEAFF. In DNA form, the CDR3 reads TGTGCCAGCAGTGACAGAGAGCACACTGAAGCTTTCTTT.

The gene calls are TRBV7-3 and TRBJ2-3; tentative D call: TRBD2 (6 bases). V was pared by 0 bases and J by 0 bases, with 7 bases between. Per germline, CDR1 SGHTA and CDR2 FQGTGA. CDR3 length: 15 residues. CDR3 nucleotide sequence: TGTGCCAGCAGCTTAACTAGCGGAAGCACAGATACGCAGTATTTT. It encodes CASSLTSGSTDTQYF.

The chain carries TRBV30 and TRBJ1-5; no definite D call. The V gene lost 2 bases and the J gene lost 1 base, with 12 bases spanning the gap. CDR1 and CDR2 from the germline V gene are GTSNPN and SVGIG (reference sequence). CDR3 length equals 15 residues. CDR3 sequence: CAWSLPGRSNQPQHF. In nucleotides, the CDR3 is TGTGCCTGGAGTCTCCCAGGTAGGAGCAATCAGCCCCAGCATTTT.

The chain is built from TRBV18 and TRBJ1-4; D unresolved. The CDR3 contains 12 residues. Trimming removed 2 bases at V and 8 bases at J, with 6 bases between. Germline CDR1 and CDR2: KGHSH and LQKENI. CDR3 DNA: TGTGCCAGCTCACCAGCAGGAGAAAAACTGTTTTTT. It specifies CASSPAGEKLFF.

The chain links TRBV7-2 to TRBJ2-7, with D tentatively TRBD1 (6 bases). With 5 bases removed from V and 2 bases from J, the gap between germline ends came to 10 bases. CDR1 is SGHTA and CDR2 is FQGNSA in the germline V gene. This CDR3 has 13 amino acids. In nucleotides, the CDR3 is TGTGCCAGCAGCCGACAGGAGACCTACGAGCAGTACTTC. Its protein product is CASSRQETYEQYF.

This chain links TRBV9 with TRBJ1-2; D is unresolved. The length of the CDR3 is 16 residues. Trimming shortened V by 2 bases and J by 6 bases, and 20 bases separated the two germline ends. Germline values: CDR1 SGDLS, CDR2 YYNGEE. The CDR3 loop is CASSVGWSTIGNGYTF. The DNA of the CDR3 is TGTGCCAGCAGCGTGGGGTGGTCCACCATCGGGAATGGCTACACCTTC. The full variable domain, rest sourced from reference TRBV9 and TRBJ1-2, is DSGVTQTPKHLITATGQRVTLRCSPRSGDLSVYWYQQSLDQGLQFLIQYYNGEERAKGNILERFSAQQFPDLHSELNLSSLELGDSALYFCASSVGWSTIGNGYTFGSGTRLTVV.

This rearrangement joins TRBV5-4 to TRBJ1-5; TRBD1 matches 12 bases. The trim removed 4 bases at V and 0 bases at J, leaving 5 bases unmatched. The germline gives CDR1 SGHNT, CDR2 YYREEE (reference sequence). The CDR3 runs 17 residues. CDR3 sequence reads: CASSSGTGGFSNQPQHF. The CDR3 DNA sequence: TGTGCCAGCAGCAGCGGGACAGGGGGCTTTAGCAATCAGCCCCAGCATTTT.

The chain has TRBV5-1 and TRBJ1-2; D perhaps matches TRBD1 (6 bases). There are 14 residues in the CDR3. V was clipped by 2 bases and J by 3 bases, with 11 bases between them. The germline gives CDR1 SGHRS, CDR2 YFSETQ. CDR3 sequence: CASSFGGGDYGYTF. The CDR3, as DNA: TGCGCCAGCAGCTTTGGGGGGGGCGACTATGGCTACACCTTC.

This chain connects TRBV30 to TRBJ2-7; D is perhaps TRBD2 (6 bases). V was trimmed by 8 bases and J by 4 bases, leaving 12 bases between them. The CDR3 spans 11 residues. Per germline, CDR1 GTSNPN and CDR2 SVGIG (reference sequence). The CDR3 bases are TGTGCCGGAGGGGAGACGTACGAGCAGTACTTC. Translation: CAGGETYEQYF.